This T cell receptor beta chain was captured by sequencing in a study of beta chain features in type 1 diabetes. As for the study in general: Patients looked much like healthy donors when it came to age, gender and cell yields. Overall study findings and caveats: Patients and controls would be equally affected if PCR favored shorter templates. There was a moderate but significant shortening of TCRB CDR3s in all four CD4+ subsets of Type 1 diabetes patients.

Trimming removed 0 bases from V and 5 bases from J; junction bases left unmatched: 8. The CDR3 sequence is 16 residues long. Germline V lookup: CDR1 SGHRS, CDR2 YFSETQ. Comments on this clone: Antigen unknown.

Each donor gave one heparinised blood draw averaging about 110 mL. What was sequenced were expressed TCRB transcripts, since all of the isolated RNA had been reverse transcribed. The data were produced by immunoSEQ multiplex PCR, yet TCRdb's version contains in-frame clones alone and is incomplete. The data show hundreds of thousands of clones, about 14% seen once. The sequence came from a young man with type 1 diabetes. The V gene is TRBV5-1, the J gene TRBJ2-7, with 10 bases fitting TRBD2. Material for sequencing was naive CD4+ T cells from blood. This CDR3 reads CASSLDSGGPRNEQYF. The DNA of the CDR3 is TGCGCCAGCAGCTTGGATAGCGGGGGGCCCAGGAACGAGCAGTACTTC.